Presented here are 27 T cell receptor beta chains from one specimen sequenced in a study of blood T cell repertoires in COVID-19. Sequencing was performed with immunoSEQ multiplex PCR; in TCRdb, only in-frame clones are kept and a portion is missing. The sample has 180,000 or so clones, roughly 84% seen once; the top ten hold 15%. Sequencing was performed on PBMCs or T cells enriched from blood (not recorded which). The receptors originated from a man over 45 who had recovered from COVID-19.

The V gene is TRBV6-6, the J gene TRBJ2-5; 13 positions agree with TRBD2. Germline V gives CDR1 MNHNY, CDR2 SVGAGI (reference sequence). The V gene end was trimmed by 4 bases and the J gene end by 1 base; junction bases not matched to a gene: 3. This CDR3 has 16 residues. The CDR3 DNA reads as TGTGCCAGCAGTTCCACTAGCGGGGGGGGCCAAGAGACCCAGTACTTC. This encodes CASSSTSGGGQETQYF.

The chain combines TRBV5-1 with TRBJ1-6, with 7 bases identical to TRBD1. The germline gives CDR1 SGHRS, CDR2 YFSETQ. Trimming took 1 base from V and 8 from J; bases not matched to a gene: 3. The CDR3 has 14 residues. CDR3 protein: CASSLTGVDSPLHF. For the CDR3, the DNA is TGCGCCAGCAGCTTGACAGGGGTCGATTCACCCCTCCACTTT.

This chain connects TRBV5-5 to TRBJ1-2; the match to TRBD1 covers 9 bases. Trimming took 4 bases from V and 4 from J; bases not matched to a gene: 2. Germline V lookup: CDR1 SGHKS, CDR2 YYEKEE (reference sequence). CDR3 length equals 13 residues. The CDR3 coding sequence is TGTGCCAGCAGCGAGACAGGGGGCTATGGCTACACCTTC. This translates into CASSETGGYGYTF.

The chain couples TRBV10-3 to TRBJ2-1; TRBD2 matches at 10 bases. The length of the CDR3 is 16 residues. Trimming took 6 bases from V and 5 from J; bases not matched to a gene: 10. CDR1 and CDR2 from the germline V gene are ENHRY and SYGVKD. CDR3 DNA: TGTGCCATCAGCCCAGGGAGCGGGGGGGATCACAATGAGCAGTTCTTC. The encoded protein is CAISPGSGGDHNEQFF.

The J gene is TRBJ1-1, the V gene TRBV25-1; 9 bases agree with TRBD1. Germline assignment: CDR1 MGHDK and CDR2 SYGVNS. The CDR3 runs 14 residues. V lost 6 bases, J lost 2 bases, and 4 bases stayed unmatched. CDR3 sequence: CASRRQGDNTEAFF. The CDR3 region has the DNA TGTGCCAGCAGACGACAGGGGGACAACACTGAAGCTTTCTTT.

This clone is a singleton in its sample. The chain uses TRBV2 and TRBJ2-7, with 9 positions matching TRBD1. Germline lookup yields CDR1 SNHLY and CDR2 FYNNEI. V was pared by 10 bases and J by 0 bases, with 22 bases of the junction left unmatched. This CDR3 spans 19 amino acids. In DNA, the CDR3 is TGTGCCACTGCTATCCTTTGGACAGGGGATCGCCTTAGCTCCTACGAGCAGTACTTC. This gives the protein CATAILWTGDRLSSYEQYF.

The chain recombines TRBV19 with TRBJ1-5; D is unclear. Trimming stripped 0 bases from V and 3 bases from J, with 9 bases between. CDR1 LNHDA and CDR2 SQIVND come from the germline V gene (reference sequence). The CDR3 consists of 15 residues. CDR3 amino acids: CASSIEGGYNQPQHF. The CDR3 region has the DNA TGTGCCAGTAGTATAGAGGGCGGGTACAATCAGCCCCAGCATTTT.

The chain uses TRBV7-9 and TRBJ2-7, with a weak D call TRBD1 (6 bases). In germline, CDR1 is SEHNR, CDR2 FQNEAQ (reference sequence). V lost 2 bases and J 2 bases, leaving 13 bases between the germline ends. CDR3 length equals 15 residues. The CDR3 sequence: CASSLPGQFAYEQYF. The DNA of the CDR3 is TGTGCCAGCAGCTTACCAGGACAGTTTGCCTACGAGCAGTACTTC. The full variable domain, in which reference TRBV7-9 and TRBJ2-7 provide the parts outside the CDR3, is DTGVSQNPRHKITKRGQNVTFRCDPISEHNRLYWYRQTLGQGPEFLTYFQNEAQLEKSRLLSDRFSAERPKGSFSTLEIQRTEQGDSAMYLCASSLPGQFAYEQYFGPGTRLTVT.

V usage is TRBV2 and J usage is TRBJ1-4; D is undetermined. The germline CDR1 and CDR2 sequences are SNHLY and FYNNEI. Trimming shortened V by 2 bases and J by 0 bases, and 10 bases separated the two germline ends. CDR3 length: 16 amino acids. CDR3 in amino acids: CASSESGFTTNEKLFF. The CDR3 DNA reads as TGTGCCAGCAGTGAAAGCGGGTTTACAACTAATGAAAAACTGTTTTTT.

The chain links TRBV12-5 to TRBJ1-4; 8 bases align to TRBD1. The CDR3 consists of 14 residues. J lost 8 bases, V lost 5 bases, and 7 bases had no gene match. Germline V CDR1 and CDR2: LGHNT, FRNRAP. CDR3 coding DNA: TGTGCTAGTGGTGAGGGACAGGCTCAGGAAAAACTGTTTTTT. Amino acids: CASGEGQAQEKLFF.

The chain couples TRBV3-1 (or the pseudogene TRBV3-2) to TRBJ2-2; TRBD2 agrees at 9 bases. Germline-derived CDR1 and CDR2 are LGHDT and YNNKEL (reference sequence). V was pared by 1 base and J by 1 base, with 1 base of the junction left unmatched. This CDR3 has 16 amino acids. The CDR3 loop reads CASSQVLAGNTGELFF. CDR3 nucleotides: TGTGCCAGCAGCCAAGTACTAGCGGGGAACACCGGGGAGCTGTTTTTT.

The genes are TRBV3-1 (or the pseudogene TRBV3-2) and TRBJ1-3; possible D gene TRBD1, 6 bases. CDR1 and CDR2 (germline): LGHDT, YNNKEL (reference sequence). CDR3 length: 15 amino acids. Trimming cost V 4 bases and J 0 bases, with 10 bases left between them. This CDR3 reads CASSLGTHSGNTIYF. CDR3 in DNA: TGTGCCAGCAGCCTCGGGACACACTCTGGAAACACCATATATTTT.

The CDR3 bases are TGTGCCAGCAGTTACTCAGCTAGTCCCACAGATACGCAGTATTTT. Its translation: CASSYSASPTDTQYF. The chain is built from TRBV6-5 and TRBJ2-3; D ambiguous. CDR3 size: 15 residues. Germline V gives CDR1 MNHEY, CDR2 SVGAGI. The V end was cut by 0 bases, the J end by 2 bases, with 9 bases between.

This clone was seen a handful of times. The CDR3 DNA reads TGTGCCAGCAGGGGGGGGACAGGGGCTCTTCAGCCCCAGCATTTT. This codes for CASRGGTGALQPQHF. The genes are TRBV2 and TRBJ1-5; 10 nucleotides agree with TRBD1. Unmatched junction bases numbered 8, after V lost 6 bases and J lost 6 bases. Germline-derived CDR1 and CDR2 are SNHLY and FYNNEI. The CDR3 length is 15 residues.

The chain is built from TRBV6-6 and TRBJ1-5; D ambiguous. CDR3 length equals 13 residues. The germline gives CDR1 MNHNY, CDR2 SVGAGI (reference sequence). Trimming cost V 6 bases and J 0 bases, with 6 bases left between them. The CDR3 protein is CASRDFSNQPQHF. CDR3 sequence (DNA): TGTGCCAGCAGGGACTTTAGCAATCAGCCCCAGCATTTT.

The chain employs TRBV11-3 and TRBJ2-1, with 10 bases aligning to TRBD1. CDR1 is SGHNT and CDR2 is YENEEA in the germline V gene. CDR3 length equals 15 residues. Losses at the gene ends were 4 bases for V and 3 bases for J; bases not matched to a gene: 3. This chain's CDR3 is CASSSTGGFYNEQFF. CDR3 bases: TGTGCCAGCAGCTCGACAGGGGGCTTCTACAATGAGCAGTTCTTC.

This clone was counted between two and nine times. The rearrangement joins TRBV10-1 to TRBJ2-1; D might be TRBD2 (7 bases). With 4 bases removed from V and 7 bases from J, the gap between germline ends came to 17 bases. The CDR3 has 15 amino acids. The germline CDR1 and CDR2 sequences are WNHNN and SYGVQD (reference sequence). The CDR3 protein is CASSVLGGAVNEQFF. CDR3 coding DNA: TGCGCCAGCAGTGTCTTAGGGGGGGCAGTGAATGAGCAGTTCTTC.

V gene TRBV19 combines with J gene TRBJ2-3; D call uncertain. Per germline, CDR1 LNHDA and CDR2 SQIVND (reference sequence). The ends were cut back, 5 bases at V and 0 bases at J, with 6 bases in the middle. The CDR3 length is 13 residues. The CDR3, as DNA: TGTGCCAGTAGTCCAACTAGCACAGATACGCAGTATTTT. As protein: CASSPTSTDTQYF.

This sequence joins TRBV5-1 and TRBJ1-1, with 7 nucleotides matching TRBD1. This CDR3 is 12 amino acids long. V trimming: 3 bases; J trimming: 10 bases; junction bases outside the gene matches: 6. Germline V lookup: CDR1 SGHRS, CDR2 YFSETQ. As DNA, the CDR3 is TGCGCCAGCAGCTCGGACAGGCCGCCAGCTTTCTTT. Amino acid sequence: CASSSDRPPAFF.

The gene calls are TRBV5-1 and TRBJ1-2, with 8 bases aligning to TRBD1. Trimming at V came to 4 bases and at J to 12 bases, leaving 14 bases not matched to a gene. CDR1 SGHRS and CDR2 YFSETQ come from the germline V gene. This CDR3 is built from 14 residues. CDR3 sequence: CASSPGQALTLNTF. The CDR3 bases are TGCGCCAGCAGCCCGGGACAGGCCCTAACCCTCAACACCTTC.

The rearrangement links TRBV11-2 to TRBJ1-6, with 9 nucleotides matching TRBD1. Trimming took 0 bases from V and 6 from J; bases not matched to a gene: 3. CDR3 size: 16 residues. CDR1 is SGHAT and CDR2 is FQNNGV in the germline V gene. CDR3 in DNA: TGTGCCAGCAGCTTAGATACAGGGGGCCCTAATTCACCCCTCCACTTT. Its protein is CASSLDTGGPNSPLHF.

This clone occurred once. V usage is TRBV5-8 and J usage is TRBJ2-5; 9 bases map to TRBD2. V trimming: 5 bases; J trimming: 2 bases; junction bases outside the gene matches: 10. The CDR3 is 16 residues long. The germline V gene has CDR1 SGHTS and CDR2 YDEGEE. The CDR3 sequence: CASSLERGAIQETQYF. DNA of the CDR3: TGTGCCAGCAGTTTAGAGCGGGGGGCCATTCAAGAGACCCAGTACTTC.

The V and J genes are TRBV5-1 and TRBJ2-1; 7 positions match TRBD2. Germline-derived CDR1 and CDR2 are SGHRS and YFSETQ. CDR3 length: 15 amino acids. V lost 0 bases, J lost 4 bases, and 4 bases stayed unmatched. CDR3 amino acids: CASSLVASGYNEQFF. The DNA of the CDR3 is TGCGCCAGCAGCTTGGTCGCTAGCGGATACAATGAGCAGTTCTTC.

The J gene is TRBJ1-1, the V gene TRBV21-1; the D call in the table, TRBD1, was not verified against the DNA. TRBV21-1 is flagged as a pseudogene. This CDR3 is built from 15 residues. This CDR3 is CASSSWNREYTEAFF. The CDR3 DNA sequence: TGTGCCAGCAGCTCCTGGAACAGGGAATACACTGAAGCTTTCTTT.

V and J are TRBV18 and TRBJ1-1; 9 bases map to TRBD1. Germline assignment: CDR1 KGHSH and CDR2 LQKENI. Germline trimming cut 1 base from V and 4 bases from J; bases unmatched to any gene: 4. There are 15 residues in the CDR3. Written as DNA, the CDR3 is TGTGCCAGCTCACCACGGACAGGGGTGGGCACTGAAGCTTTCTTT. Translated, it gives CASSPRTGVGTEAFF.

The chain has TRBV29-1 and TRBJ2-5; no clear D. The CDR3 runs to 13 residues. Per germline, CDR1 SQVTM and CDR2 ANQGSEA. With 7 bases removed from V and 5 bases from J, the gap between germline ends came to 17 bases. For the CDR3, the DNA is TGCAGCGGCCTCATTAAAGGCGGTGAGACCCAGTACTTC. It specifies CSGLIKGGETQYF. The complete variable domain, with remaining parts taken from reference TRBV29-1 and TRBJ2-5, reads SAVISQKPSRDICQRGTSLTIQCQVDSQVTMMFWYRQQPGQSLTLIATANQGSEATYESGFVIDKFPISRPNLTFSTLTVSNMSPEDSSIYLCSGLIKGGETQYFGPGTRLLVL.

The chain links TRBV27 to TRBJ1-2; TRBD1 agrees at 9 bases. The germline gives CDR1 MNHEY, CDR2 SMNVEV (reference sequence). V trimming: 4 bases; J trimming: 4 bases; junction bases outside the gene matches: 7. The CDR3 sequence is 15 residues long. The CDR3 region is CASSSVGQGLYGYTF. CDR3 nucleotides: TGTGCCAGCAGTTCCGTCGGACAGGGGCTCTATGGCTACACCTTC.